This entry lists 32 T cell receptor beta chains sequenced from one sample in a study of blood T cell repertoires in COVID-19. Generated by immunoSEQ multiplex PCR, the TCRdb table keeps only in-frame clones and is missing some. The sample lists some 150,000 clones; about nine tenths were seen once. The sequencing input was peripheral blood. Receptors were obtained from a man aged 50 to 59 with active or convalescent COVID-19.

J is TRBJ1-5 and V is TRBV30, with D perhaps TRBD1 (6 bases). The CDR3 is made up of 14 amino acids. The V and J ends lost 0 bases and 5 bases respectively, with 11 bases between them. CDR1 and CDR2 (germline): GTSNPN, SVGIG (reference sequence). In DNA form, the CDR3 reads TGTGCCTGGAGTGTACCCAACAGGGATCAGCCCCAGCATTTT. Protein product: CAWSVPNRDQPQHF. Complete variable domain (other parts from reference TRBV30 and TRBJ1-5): SQTIHQWPATLVQPVGSPLSLECTVEGTSNPNLYWYRQAAGRGLQLLFYSVGIGQISSEVPQNLSASRPQDRQFILSSKKLLLSDSGFYLCAWSVPNRDQPQHFGDGTRLSIL.

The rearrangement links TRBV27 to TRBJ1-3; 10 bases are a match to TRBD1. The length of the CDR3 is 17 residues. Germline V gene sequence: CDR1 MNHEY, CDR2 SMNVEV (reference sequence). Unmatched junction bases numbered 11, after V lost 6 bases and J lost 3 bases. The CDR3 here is CASRDPETGGGGNTIYF. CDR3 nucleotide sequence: TGTGCCAGCAGAGACCCTGAGACAGGGGGCGGTGGAAACACCATATATTTT.

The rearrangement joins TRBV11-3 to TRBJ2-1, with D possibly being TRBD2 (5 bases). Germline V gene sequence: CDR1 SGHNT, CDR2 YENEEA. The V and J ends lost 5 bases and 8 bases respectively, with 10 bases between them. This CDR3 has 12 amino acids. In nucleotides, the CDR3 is TGTGCCAGCAGCGTCACTAGTGATGAGCAGTTCTTC. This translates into CASSVTSDEQFF. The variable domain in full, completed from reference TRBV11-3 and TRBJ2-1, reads EAGVVQSPRYKIIEKKQPVAFWCNPISGHNTLYWYLQNLGQGPELLIRYENEEAVDDSQLPKDRFSAERLKGVDSTLKIQPAELGDSAVYLCASSVTSDEQFFGPGTRLTVL.

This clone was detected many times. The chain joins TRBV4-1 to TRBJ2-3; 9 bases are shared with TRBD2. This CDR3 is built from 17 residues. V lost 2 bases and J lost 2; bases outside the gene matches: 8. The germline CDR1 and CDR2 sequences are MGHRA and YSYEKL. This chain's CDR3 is CASSQSGLAGNTDTQYF. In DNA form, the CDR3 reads TGCGCCAGCAGCCAATCGGGGCTAGCGGGAAACACAGATACGCAGTATTTT.

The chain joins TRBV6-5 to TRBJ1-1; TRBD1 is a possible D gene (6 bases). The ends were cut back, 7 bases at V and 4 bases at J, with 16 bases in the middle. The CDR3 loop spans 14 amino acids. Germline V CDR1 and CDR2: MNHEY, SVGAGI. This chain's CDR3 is CASTTGRTRTEAFF. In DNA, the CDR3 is TGTGCCAGCACCACAGGGAGAACTCGCACTGAAGCTTTCTTT.

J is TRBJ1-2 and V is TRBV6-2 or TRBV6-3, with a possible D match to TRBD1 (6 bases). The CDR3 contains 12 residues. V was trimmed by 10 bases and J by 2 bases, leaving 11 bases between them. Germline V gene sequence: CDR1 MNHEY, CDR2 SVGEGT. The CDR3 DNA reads TGTGCCACCAGCCAGGGGAACTATGGCTACACCTTC. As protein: CATSQGNYGYTF.

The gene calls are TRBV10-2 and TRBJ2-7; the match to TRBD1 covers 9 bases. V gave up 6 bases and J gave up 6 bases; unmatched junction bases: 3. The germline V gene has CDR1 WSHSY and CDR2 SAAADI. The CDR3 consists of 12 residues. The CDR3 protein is CASRDRGGEQYF. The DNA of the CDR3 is TGCGCCAGCAGGGACAGGGGTGGCGAGCAGTACTTC.

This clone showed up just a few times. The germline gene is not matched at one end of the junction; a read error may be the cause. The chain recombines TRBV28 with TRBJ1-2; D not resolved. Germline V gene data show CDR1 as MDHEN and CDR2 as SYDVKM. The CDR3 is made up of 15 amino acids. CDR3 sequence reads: CATSLQRGLDYGYTF. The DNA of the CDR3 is TGTGCCACCAGTTTGCAGAGAGGGTTAGACTATGGCTACACCTTC.

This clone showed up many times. CDR3 sequence: CASSYSSGGGYTF. The CDR3 coding sequence is TGTGCCAGCAGTTACTCGAGTGGGGGCGGCTACACCTTC. The chain links TRBV6-5 to TRBJ1-2, with TRBD1 as a possible D gene (6 bases). V gave up 0 bases and J gave up 8 bases, with 10 bases separating them. The CDR3 is made up of 13 amino acids. Germline V gene sequence: CDR1 MNHEY, CDR2 SVGAGI.

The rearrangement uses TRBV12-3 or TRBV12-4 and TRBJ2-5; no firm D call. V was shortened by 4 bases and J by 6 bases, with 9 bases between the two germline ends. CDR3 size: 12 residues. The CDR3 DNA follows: TGTGCCAGCAGTTACCACAGAAAGACCCAGTACTTC. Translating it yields CASSYHRKTQYF.

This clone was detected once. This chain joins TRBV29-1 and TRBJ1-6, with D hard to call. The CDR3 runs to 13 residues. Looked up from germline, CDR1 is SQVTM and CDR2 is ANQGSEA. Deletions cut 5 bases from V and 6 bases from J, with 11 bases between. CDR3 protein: CSVRVDSNSPLHF. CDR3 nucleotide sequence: TGCAGCGTTAGGGTGGACTCTAATTCACCCCTCCACTTT.

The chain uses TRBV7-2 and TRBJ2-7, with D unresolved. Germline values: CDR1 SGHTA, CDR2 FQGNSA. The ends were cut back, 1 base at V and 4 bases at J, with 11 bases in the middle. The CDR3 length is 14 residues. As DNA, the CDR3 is TGTGCCAGCAGCTTAGGCCTAGGAGATTACGAGCAGTACTTC. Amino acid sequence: CASSLGLGDYEQYF.

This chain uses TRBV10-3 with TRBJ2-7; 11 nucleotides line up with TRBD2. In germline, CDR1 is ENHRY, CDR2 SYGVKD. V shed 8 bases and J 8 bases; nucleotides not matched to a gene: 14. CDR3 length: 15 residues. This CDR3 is CAIAEGTSGVYKQYF. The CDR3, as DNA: TGTGCCATCGCAGAAGGGACTAGCGGAGTTTACAAGCAGTACTTC.

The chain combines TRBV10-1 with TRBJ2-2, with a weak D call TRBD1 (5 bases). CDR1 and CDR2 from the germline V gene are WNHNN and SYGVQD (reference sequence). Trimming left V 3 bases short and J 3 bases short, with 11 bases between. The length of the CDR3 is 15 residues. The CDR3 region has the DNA TGCGCCAGCAGTGAAGAGACAGAGGACACCGGGGAGCTGTTTTTT. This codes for CASSEETEDTGELFF.

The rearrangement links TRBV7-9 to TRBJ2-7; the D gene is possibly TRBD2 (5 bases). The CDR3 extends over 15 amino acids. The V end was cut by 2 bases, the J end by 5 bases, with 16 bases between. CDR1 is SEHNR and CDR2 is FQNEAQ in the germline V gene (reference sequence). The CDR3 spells CASSLTLGASHEQYF. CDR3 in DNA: TGTGCCAGCAGCTTAACGCTAGGAGCTAGCCACGAGCAGTACTTC.

The CDR3 protein is CASSELPTSGSTDTQYF. The CDR3 DNA follows: TGTGCCAGCAGTGAACTCCCGACTAGCGGGAGTACAGATACGCAGTATTTT. The chain employs TRBV6-1 and TRBJ2-3; TRBD2 matches 12 bases. This CDR3 spans 17 amino acids. Germline values: CDR1 MNHNS, CDR2 SASEGT. V lost 2 bases and J lost 3; bases outside the gene matches: 6.

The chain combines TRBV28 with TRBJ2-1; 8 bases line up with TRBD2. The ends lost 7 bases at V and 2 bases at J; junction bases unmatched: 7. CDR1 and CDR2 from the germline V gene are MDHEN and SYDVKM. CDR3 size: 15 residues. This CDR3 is CASTRTSSTYNEQFF. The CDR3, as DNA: TGTGCCAGCACCCGGACTAGCAGCACCTACAATGAGCAGTTCTTC.

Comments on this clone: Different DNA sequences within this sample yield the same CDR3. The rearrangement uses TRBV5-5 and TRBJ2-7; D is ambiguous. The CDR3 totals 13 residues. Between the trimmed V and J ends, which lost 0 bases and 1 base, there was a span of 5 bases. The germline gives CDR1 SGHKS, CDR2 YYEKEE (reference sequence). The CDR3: CASSLGQSYEQYF. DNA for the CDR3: TGTGCCAGCAGCTTGGGACAATCCTACGAGCAGTACTTC. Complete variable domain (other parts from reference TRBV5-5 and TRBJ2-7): DAGVTQSPTHLIKTRGQQVTLRCSPISGHKSVSWYQQVLGQGPQFIFQYYEKEERGRGNFPDRFSARQFPNYSSELNVNALLLGDSALYLCASSLGQSYEQYFGPGTRLTVT.

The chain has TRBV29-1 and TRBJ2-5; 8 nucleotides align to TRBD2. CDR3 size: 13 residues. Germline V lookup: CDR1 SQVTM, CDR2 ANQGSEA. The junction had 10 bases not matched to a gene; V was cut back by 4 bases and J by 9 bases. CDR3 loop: CSVAQRGPRAQYF. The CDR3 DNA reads TGCAGCGTTGCTCAGCGGGGGCCTAGGGCCCAGTACTTC.

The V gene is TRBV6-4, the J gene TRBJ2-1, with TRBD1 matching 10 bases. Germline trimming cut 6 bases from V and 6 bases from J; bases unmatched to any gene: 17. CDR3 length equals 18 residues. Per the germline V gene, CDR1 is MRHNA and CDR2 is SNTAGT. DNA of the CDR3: TGTGCCAGCAGACCCGGGACAGGGGCCGCGGGGGGCACCAATGAGCAGTTCTTC. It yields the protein CASRPGTGAAGGTNEQFF.

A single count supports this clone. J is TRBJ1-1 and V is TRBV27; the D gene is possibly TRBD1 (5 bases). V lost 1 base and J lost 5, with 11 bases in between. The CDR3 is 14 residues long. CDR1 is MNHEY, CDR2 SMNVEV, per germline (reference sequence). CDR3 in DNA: TGTGCCAGCAGTTTATTCAGGGTGGGGACTGAAGCTTTCTTT. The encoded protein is CASSLFRVGTEAFF.

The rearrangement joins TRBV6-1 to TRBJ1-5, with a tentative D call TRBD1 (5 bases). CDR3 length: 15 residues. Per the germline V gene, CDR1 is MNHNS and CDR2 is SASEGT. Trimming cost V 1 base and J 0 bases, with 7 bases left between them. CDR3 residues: CASSEGTLSNQPQHF. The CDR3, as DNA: TGTGCCAGCAGTGAAGGGACACTTAGCAATCAGCCCCAGCATTTT.

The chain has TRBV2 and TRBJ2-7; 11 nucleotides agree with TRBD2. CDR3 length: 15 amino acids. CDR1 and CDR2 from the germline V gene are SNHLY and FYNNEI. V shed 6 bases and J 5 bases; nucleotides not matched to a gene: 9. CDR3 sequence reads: CASRGLAEGVNEQYF. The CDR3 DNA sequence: TGTGCCAGCAGGGGACTAGCGGAAGGGGTCAACGAGCAGTACTTC.

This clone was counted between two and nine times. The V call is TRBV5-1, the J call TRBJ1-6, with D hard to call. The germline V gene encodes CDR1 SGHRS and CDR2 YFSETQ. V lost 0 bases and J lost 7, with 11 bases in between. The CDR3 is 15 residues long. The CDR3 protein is CASSLGLAGNSPLHF. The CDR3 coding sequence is TGCGCCAGCAGCTTGGGGCTAGCGGGGAATTCACCCCTCCACTTT.

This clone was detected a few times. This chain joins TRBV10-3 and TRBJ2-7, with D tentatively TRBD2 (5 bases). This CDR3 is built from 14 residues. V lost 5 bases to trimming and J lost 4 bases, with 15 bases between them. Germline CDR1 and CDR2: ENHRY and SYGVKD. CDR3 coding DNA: TGTGCCATCAGTCCTGCGGGCCTCACTTACGAGCAGTACTTC. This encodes CAISPAGLTYEQYF.

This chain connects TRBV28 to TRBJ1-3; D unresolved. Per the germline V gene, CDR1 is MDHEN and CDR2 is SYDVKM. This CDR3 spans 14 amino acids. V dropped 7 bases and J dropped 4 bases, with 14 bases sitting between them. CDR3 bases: TGTGCCAGCATCCCCGGAGGGTTAGGAAACACCATATATTTT. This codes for CASIPGGLGNTIYF.

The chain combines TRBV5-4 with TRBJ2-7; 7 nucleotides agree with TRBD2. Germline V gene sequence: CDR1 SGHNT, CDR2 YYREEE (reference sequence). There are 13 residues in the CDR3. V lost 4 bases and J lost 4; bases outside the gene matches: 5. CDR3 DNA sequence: TGTGCCAGCAGCCCCGGGAGGTCTTACGAGCAGTACTTC. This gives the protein CASSPGRSYEQYF.

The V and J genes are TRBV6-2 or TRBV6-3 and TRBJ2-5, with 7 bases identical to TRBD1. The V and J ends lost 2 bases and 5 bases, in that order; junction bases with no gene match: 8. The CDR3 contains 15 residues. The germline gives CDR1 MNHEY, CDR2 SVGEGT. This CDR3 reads CASSYQQGMGETQYF. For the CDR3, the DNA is TGTGCCAGCAGTTACCAACAGGGGATGGGGGAGACCCAGTACTTC.

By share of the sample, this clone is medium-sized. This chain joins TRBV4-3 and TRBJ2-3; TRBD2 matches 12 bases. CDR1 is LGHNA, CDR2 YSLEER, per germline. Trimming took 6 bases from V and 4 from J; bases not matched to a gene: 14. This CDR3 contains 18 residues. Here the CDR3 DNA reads TGCGCCAGCAGTCCAAGCCTTCTAGCGGGAGGGCCGGCAGATACGCAGTATTTT. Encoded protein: CASSPSLLAGGPADTQYF.

DNA for the CDR3: TGTGCCAGCTCACCACCGGAATCTTCGGGGGAAAAACTGTTTTTT. It translates to CASSPPESSGEKLFF. The gene calls are TRBV18 and TRBJ1-4; D call uncertain. The CDR3 loop spans 15 amino acids. Per the germline V gene, CDR1 is KGHSH and CDR2 is LQKENI. V lost 0 bases, J lost 8 bases, and 13 bases lay in between.

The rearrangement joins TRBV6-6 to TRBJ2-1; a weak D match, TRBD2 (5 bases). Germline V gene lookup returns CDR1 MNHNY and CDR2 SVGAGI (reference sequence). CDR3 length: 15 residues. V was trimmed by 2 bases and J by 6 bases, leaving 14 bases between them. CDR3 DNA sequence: TGTGCCAGCAGTTACCGGGCCCCCCGGGGCAATGAGCAGTTCTTC. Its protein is CASSYRAPRGNEQFF.

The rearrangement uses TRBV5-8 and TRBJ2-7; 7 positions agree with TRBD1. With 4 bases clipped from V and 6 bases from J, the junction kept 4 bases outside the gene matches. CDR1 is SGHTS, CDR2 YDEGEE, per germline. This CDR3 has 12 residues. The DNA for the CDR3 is TGTGCCAGCAGCGTGGGACAGATCGAGCAGTACTTC. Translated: CASSVGQIEQYF.